Listed below are T cell receptor beta chains from one sample, sequenced in a study of beta chain features in type 1 diabetes. Generated by immunoSEQ multiplex PCR, the TCRdb table keeps only in-frame clones and is missing some. The data hold 300,000 or so clones, with approximately 8% observed a single time. Sequenced: central memory CD4+ T cells from blood. The receptors were gathered from a woman aged 18-35 years in good health. The CDR3 runs from the conserved cysteine through the conserved F or W. D genes are given only for firm matches. A row's size may be missing; if present it is once, few, many or a size class.

CDR3 protein	CDR3 DNA	J gene	V gene	clone size	D gene
CASSQLLAGAGTSYNEQFF	TGTGCCAGCAGCCAATTGCTAGCGGGAGCGGGAACCTCCTACAATGAGCAGTTCTTC	TRBJ2-1	TRBV14	few	TRBD2
CASSRGLAGPDTQYF	TGTGCCAGCAGCCGGGGACTAGCGGGCCCAGATACGCAGTATTTT	TRBJ2-3	TRBV7-9	few	TRBD2
CASSPRRGIRPGEQFF	TGTGCCAGCAGCCCCCGGCGCGGGATCAGGCCGGGGGAGCAGTTCTTC	TRBJ2-1	TRBV7-2	many	.
CASSLVGDYADTQYF	TGTGCCAGCAGTTTAGTAGGGGATTACGCAGATACGCAGTATTTT	TRBJ2-3	TRBV28	.	.
CASSLGSRGPQHF	TGTGCCAGCAGCTTGGGGAGCCGGGGGCCCCAGCATTTT	TRBJ1-5	TRBV11-1	.	.
CASSLDHSGTSGYNEQFF	TGTGCCAGCAGCTTAGATCACTCCGGGACTAGCGGATACAATGAGCAGTTCTTC	TRBJ2-1	TRBV11-3	few	TRBD2
CASSPRHPSNTGELFF	TGTGCCAGCAGTCCTCGTCACCCGTCGAACACCGGGGAGCTGTTTTTT	TRBJ2-2	TRBV2	.	.
CASSPTGSAKNIQYF	TGTGCCAGCAGCCCTACAGGTTCAGCCAAAAACATTCAGTACTTC	TRBJ2-4	TRBV7-9	.	.
CASSFSFGTSMGYEQYF	TGTGCCAGCAGCTTCAGCTTCGGGACTAGCATGGGGTACGAGCAGTACTTC	TRBJ2-7	TRBV7-8	many	TRBD2
CASSGYNAPETQYF	TGTGCCAGCAGCGGTTACAATGCTCCGGAGACCCAGTACTTC	TRBJ2-5	TRBV5-4	.	.
CASSHRGEGPYEQYF	TGTGCCAGCAGCCACCGCGGAGAGGGGCCCTACGAGCAGTACTTC	TRBJ2-7	TRBV7-8	many	.
CATSRERFQPQHF	TGTGCCACCAGCAGAGAAAGATTCCAGCCCCAGCATTTT	TRBJ1-5	TRBV15	few	.
CARWTGVLETQYF	TGTGCAAGATGGACAGGGGTGTTGGAGACCCAGTACTTC	TRBJ2-5	TRBV12-2	few	.
CASGIRRIESNQPQHF	TGTGCCAGCGGAATCCGCAGGATCGAGAGCAATCAGCCCCAGCATTTT	TRBJ1-5	TRBV21-1	.	.
CASSQLAGVGEQFF	TGCGCCAGCAGCCAACTAGCGGGAGTAGGAGAGCAGTTCTTC	TRBJ2-1	TRBV4-3	many	TRBD2
CASSFRTSGSFGTDTQYF	TGTGCCAGCAGCTTTAGGACTAGCGGGAGTTTCGGCACAGATACGCAGTATTTT	TRBJ2-3	TRBV5-6	few	TRBD2
CASSYSSGRAETQYF	TGTGCCAGCAGTTACTCTAGCGGGAGAGCAGAGACCCAGTACTTC	TRBJ2-5	TRBV6-6	.	TRBD2
CASSPRTEFYEQYF	TGTGCCAGCTCACCCAGGACAGAGTTCTACGAGCAGTACTTC	TRBJ2-7	TRBV18	few	.
CASSLDPSGRGEQYF	TGTGCCAGCAGCTTAGATCCTAGCGGGAGGGGCGAGCAGTACTTC	TRBJ2-7	TRBV11-2	few	TRBD2
CASSECQQVLQSNTEAFF	TGTGCCAGCAGTGAATGTCAACAGGTCCTACAATCGAACACTGAAGCTTTCTTT	TRBJ1-1	TRBV25-1	few	.
CASSFNRDYEQYF	TGCGCCAGCAGCTTCAACAGGGATTACGAGCAGTACTTC	TRBJ2-7	TRBV5-1	few	.
CASSFSGSSYNEQFF	TGTGCCAGCAGTTTTAGCGGAAGCTCCTACAATGAGCAGTTCTTC	TRBJ2-1	TRBV4-2	many	.
CASSETRQTQYF	TGTGCCAGCAGTGAAACCCGACAGACCCAGTACTTC	TRBJ2-5	TRBV2	.	.
CASSPPGQGHYEQYF	TGTGCCAGCTCACCCCCGGGACAGGGCCACTACGAGCAGTACTTC	TRBJ2-7	TRBV18	.	TRBD1
CASSQGQGARTEAFF	TGTGCCAGCAGCCAAGGACAGGGGGCTAGGACTGAAGCTTTCTTT	TRBJ1-1	TRBV4-2	.	TRBD1
CASSPSGQTSYEQYF	TGTGCCAGCTCACCAAGCGGCCAGACCTCCTACGAGCAGTACTTC	TRBJ2-7	TRBV18	few	.
CASSLGTGGKGETQYF	TGCGCCAGCAGCTTGGGGACAGGGGGCAAGGGAGAGACCCAGTACTTC	TRBJ2-5	TRBV5-1	few	TRBD1
CASSYSMRQQGNEQYF	TGTGCCAGCAGTTACTCGATGAGACAACAGGGAAACGAGCAGTACTTC	TRBJ2-7	TRBV6-5	.	.
CASGPGGGGTQYF	TGTGCCAGTGGGCCGGGGGGCGGTGGGACCCAGTACTTC	TRBJ2-5	TRBV28	few	.
CASSRFGGMNEQFF	TGTGCCAGCAGCAGGTTTGGGGGCATGAATGAGCAGTTCTTC	TRBJ2-1	TRBV21-1	many	.
CASSFGPTDTQYF	TGTGCCAGCAGCTTTGGCCCCACAGATACGCAGTATTTT	TRBJ2-3	TRBV7-2	few	.
CASSRLVDEQYF	TGTGCCAGCAGCAGACTAGTAGACGAGCAGTACTTC	TRBJ2-7	TRBV5-6	few	.